The rows below give T cell receptor beta chains drawn from one sample of a study of blood T cell repertoires in COVID-19. TCRdb's table, derived via immunoSEQ multiplex PCR, lists solely in-frame clones and lacks some. The sample records about 240,000 clones, roughly 80% being singletons. The sample was peripheral blood. The receptors here all came from a woman older than 75 with acute or convalescent COVID-19. Both conserved end residues are part of each CDR3. Each record gives: CDR3 length, V gene, J gene, D gene, CDR3 DNA, CDR3 protein. A D gene is named only where the DNA matches it firmly.

13	TRBV29-1	TRBJ2-7	TRBD1	TGCAGCGTTGGGACAGGGGTCTCCTACGAGCAGTACTTC	CSVGTGVSYEQYF
16	TRBV5-6	TRBJ2-2	TRBD2	TGTGCCAGCAGCTTGGGACTAGCGGGGGGCACCGGGGAGCTGTTTTTT	CASSLGLAGGTGELFF
14	TRBV6-1	TRBJ1-6	TRBD1	TGTGCCAGCAGTGAGGGACAGGGGAATTCACCCCTCCACTTT	CASSEGQGNSPLHF
16	TRBV19	TRBJ2-1	TRBD1	TGTGCCAGTAGTATACCGAGACAGGGCCCTGAAAATGAGCAGTTCTTC	CASSIPRQGPENEQFF
13	TRBV29-1	TRBJ1-1	TRBD1	TGCAGCGGTACAGGGGCGATGAACACTGAAGCTTTCTTT	CSGTGAMNTEAFF
12	TRBV20-1	TRBJ2-5	TRBD2	TGCAGTGCTAGTTCGGGGGGAAAGACCCAGTACTTC	CSASSGGKTQYF
17	TRBV19	TRBJ1-1	TRBD1	TGTGCCAGTAGTATAGCTCGGACAGGAACCATGAACACTGAAGCTTTCTTT	CASSIARTGTMNTEAFF
14	TRBV5-4	TRBJ2-5	.	TGTGCCAGCAGCTTGGTGGCCAGCGAAGAGACCCAGTACTTC	CASSLVASEETQYF
14	TRBV28	TRBJ2-2	.	TGTGCCAGCAAGTACGGGACAATCACCGGGGAGCTGTTTTTT	CASKYGTITGELFF
18	TRBV4-1	TRBJ1-4	TRBD1	TGCGCCAGCAGCCAAGACTTTCCCCCCGGGACAGGGAGTGAGGAACTGTTTTTT	CASSQDFPPGTGSEELFF
17	TRBV7-6	TRBJ2-2	TRBD1	TGTGCCAGCAGCTTAGTATCTAGGACAGGGGGCACCGGGGAGCTGTTTTTT	CASSLVSRTGGTGELFF
14	TRBV28	TRBJ1-3	TRBD1	TGTGCCAGCAGCTCAGGGGGCGCTGGAAACACCATATATTTT	CASSSGGAGNTIYF
15	TRBV14	TRBJ2-1	TRBD1	TGTGCCAGCAGCTCGGACAGGGGCTCCTACAATGAGCAGTTCTTC	CASSSDRGSYNEQFF
13	TRBV19	TRBJ2-7	TRBD1	TGTGCCAGTGCTGACAGGGGCTCCTACGAGCAGTACTTC	CASADRGSYEQYF
15	TRBV30	TRBJ1-3	.	TGTGCCTGGAGTGGGAGCGGCTACTCTGGAAACACCATATATTTT	CAWSGSGYSGNTIYF
14	TRBV6-1	TRBJ1-6	TRBD1	TGTGCCAGCAGTCCGGGACAGACAAATTCACCCCTCCACTTT	CASSPGQTNSPLHF
15	TRBV6-5	TRBJ2-7	.	TGTGCCAGCAGTAACCCACAGGGTTACTCCTACGAGCAGTACTTC	CASSNPQGYSYEQYF
16	TRBV18	TRBJ2-7	TRBD1	TGTGCCAGCTCACCACAGGACGGGACAGGGGTCTACGAGCAGTACTTC	CASSPQDGTGVYEQYF
15	TRBV6-1	TRBJ2-2	TRBD1	TGTGCCAGCAGTGAGCGGGACAGGGTCACCGGGGAGCTGTTTTTT	CASSERDRVTGELFF
15	TRBV5-4	TRBJ1-2	.	TGTGCCAGCAGCCTCCAGGTTACAGGGAACTATGGCTACACCTTC	CASSLQVTGNYGYTF
17	TRBV27	TRBJ2-6	.	TGTGCCAGCAGTTCCCCCGCAGGGGCGTATGGGGCCAACGTCCTGACTTTC	CASSSPAGAYGANVLTF
14	TRBV7-2	TRBJ1-3	TRBD1	TGTGCCAGCGGACAGGGGGCGCTTGGAAACACCATATATTTT	CASGQGALGNTIYF
12	TRBV29-1	TRBJ2-1	TRBD1	TGCAGCGCCGGACAGGGACTGGGTGAGCAGTTCTTC	CSAGQGLGEQFF
13	TRBV6-5	TRBJ1-5	.	TGTGCCAGCAGTTATGAGGTGTGGCAGCCCCAGCATTTT	CASSYEVWQPQHF
13	TRBV5-4	TRBJ1-1	TRBD1	TGTGCCAGCAGCCTGGACAGGGACACTGAAGCTTTCTTT	CASSLDRDTEAFF
20	TRBV19	TRBJ2-2	TRBD2	TGTGCCAGTAGTATCCCGGGGGGTAGCGGGGGCCCGCGGCGGACCGGGGAGCTGTTTTTT	CASSIPGGSGGPRRTGELFF